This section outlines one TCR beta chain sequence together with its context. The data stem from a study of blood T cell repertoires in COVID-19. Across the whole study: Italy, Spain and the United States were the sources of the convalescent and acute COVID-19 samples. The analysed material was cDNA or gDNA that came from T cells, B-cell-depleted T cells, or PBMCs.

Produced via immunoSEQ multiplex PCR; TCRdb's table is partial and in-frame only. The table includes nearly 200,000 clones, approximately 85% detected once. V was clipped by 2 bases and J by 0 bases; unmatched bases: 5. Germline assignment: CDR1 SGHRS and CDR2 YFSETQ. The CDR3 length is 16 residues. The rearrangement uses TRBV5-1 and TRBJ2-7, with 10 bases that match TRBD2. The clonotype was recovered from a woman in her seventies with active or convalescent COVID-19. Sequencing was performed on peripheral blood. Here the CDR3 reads CASSLNSGRTSYEQYF. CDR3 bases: TGCGCCAGCAGCTTAAATAGCGGGAGGACCTCCTACGAGCAGTACTTC.